The 19 T cell receptor beta chains listed next were all sequenced from one sample in a study of regulatory T cells in long-lasting Graves disease (dated by TCRdb to about 2021). Library prep was done by multiplex PCR. Sequencing relied on an Illumina HiSeq 4000. TCR beta libraries were built with iRepertoire HTBI primers and Arm-PCR amplification of CDR3 regions. TCRdb itself trimmed the public reads at Q25 with fastp, ran MiXCR and retained productive beta chains. Identical CDR3 proteins give one entry, which carries the most common genes and DNA. This sample gives about 540,000 distinct CDR3 sequences in total; approximately 15% of them show up just once. The ten largest clones represent 8% to 10% of the sample. The sample's time point label, decoded: newly diagnosed GD, antithyroid drugs for less than 3 months. RNA was extracted from PBMCs in TRIzol for both TCR sequencing and RNA sequencing. These data also featured in a second study, about T cells in Graves' hyperthyroidism and ophthalmopathy.

Source: peripheral blood mononuclear cells (PBMCs), taken at new diagnosis, from a patient treated with antithyroid drugs. Every receptor here comes from a man between 25 and 39 years old with Graves disease. Donor details come from another sample of the same person, matched by shared clones.

The rearrangement links TRBV10-2 to TRBJ1-1; possibly TRBD1 for D (5 bases). V shed 2 bases and J shed 11 bases, with 15 bases lying between them. From germline, CDR1 is WSHSY and CDR2 SAAADI. The CDR3 extends over 13 amino acids. CDR3 sequence: CASSEKILEGAFF. The CDR3, as DNA: TGCGCCAGCAGTGAGAAAATTCTGGAGGGGGCTTTCTTT.

This clonotype has a count of ten or more. V gene TRBV7-8 combines with J gene TRBJ2-6; 9 bases are shared with TRBD1. Trimming cost V 6 bases and J 3 bases; bases outside gene matches: 12. The CDR3 runs 18 residues. Germline V gene lookup returns CDR1 SGHVS and CDR2 FQNEAQ. The CDR3, as DNA: TGTGCCAGCAGGCATGTGAACAGGGGGCTAGGTGGGGCCAACGTCCTGACTTTC. Amino acids: CASRHVNRGLGGANVLTF.

This clonotype was seen ten or more times. The gene calls are TRBV12-3 or TRBV12-4 and TRBJ2-3; D is unresolved. The CDR3 has 11 amino acids. V lost 7 bases, J lost 5 bases, and 7 bases lay in between. The DNA of the CDR3 is TGTGCCAGCACCCCCGGAGATACGCAGTATTTT. Translated, it gives CASTPGDTQYF.

This clonotype was seen many times. The V call is TRBV3-1, the J call TRBJ2-7; 16 bases fit TRBD2. Germline values: CDR1 LGHDT, CDR2 YNNKEL (reference sequence). This CDR3 is built from 18 residues. With 0 bases clipped from V and 6 bases from J, the junction kept 8 bases outside the gene matches. The CDR3 DNA reads as TGTGCCAGCAGCCAAGAGTCGGGACTAGCGGGAGGGCCGGGCGAGCAGTACTTC. Protein sequence: CASSQESGLAGGPGEQYF.

This clonotype was observed at least ten times. The chain recombines TRBV6-5 with TRBJ2-5, with 8 bases that match TRBD2. After removal of 2 bases from V and 7 bases from J, the junction contained 9 bases not matched to a gene. In germline, CDR1 is MNHEY, CDR2 SVGAGI. The CDR3 contains 15 residues. CDR3 sequence reads: CASSYAGLEGGTQYF. Here the CDR3 DNA reads TGTGCCAGCAGTTACGCGGGACTAGAAGGAGGGACCCAGTACTTC.

Many counts were recorded for this clonotype. V and J are TRBV20-1 and TRBJ2-7; D is possibly TRBD2 (5 bases). The germline V and J ends were trimmed by 3 bases and 7 bases, with 13 bases remaining between them. This CDR3 region has 12 residues. Germline V gene lookup returns CDR1 DFQATT and CDR2 SNEGSKA (reference sequence). CDR3 region: CSASTAGWEQYF. The DNA of the CDR3 is TGCAGTGCTAGCACGGCGGGTTGGGAGCAGTACTTC.

V usage is TRBV11-2 and J usage is TRBJ2-7; the D gene could be TRBD1 or TRBD2 (6 bases each). CDR1 and CDR2 from the germline V gene are SGHAT and FQNNGV. The CDR3 totals 15 residues. V gave up 5 bases and J gave up 3 bases, with 17 bases separating them. The CDR3 loop is CASSPTGAGFYEQYF. In nucleotides, the CDR3 is TGTGCCAGCAGCCCCACGGGGGCAGGGTTCTACGAGCAGTACTTC. The variable domain in full, completed from reference TRBV11-2 and TRBJ2-7, reads EAGVAQSPRYKIIEKRQSVAFWCNPISGHATLYWYQQILGQGPKLLIQFQNNGVVDDSQLPKDRFSAERLKGVDSTLKIQPAKLEDSAVYLCASSPTGAGFYEQYFGPGTRLTVT.

The chain is built from TRBV19 and TRBJ2-4, with TRBD2 matching over 13 bases. Germline-derived CDR1 and CDR2 are LNHDA and SQIVND (reference sequence). The CDR3 extends over 17 amino acids. Trimming removed 3 bases from V and 5 bases from J; junction bases left unmatched: 7. This chain's CDR3 is CASSMGGTSGIQNIQYF. CDR3 DNA: TGTGCCAGTAGTATGGGGGGGACTAGCGGGATCCAAAACATTCAGTACTTC. Drawing the rest from reference TRBV19 and TRBJ2-4, the complete variable domain is DGGITQSPKYLFRKEGQNVTLSCEQNLNHDAMYWYRQDPGQGLRLIYYSQIVNDFQKGDIAEGYSVSREKKESFPLTVTSAQKNPTAFYLCASSMGGTSGIQNIQYFGAGTRLSVL.

In this sample, this clonotype turned up many times. The rearrangement uses TRBV12-3 or TRBV12-4 and TRBJ1-1; 8 bases agree with TRBD1. The CDR3 loop spans 16 amino acids. The V gene end was trimmed by 5 bases and the J gene end by 1 base; junction bases not matched to a gene: 9. DNA for the CDR3: TGTGCCAGCAGTATACGGACAGGGATTGGGAACACTGAAGCTTTCTTT. This translates into CASSIRTGIGNTEAFF.

The rearrangement uses TRBV6-2 or TRBV6-3 and TRBJ2-4, with TRBD2 matching 7 bases. CDR3 length equals 15 residues. The J segment lost 3 bases and the V segment lost 5 bases, leaving 7 bases of the junction unmatched. Germline V gives CDR1 MNHEY, CDR2 SVGEGT. In DNA, the CDR3 is TGTGCCAGCAGTGGTCTCGCGGGAGTCAAAAACATTCAGTACTTC. The encoded protein is CASSGLAGVKNIQYF.

The chain links TRBV5-1 to TRBJ1-2, with unresolved D. This CDR3 has 14 residues. V lost 3 bases, J lost 3 bases, and 12 bases lay in between. Germline lookup yields CDR1 SGHRS and CDR2 YFSETQ. CDR3 DNA: TGCGCCAGCAGCTCCAGACACTCCGACTATGGCTACACCTTC. This codes for CASSSRHSDYGYTF.

This clonotype has a single count. A much larger clonotype is one base distant, so this may be a read error. The chain couples TRBV20-1 to TRBJ1-1, with D hard to call. This CDR3 comprises 12 residues. Trimming removed 6 bases from V and 4 bases from J, with 12 bases in between. Germline V CDR1 and CDR2: DFQATT, SNEGSKA (reference sequence). For the CDR3, the DNA is TGCAGTGCACGCCGACCGAGCACTGAAGCTTTCTTT. Its translation: CSARRPSTEAFF.

Ten or more counts support this clonotype. V usage is TRBV7-9 and J usage is TRBJ2-1; 11 bases align to TRBD2. The CDR3 totals 16 residues. V was clipped by 5 bases and J by 2 bases; unmatched bases: 5. Germline-derived CDR1 and CDR2 are SEHNR and FQNEAQ (reference sequence). The CDR3 region is CASSLLAGGAYNEQFF. The DNA of the CDR3 is TGTGCCAGCAGCCTCCTAGCGGGAGGTGCCTACAATGAGCAGTTCTTC. The complete variable domain, with remaining parts taken from reference TRBV7-9 and TRBJ2-1, reads DTGVSQNPRHKITKRGQNVTFRCDPISEHNRLYWYRQTLGQGPEFLTYFQNEAQLEKSRLLSDRFSAERPKGSFSTLEIQRTEQGDSAMYLCASSLLAGGAYNEQFFGPGTRLTVL.

This clonotype was detected many times. CDR3 in amino acids: CASSLTRGDDTQYF. CDR3 nucleotide sequence: TGTGCCAGCAGTTTGACTAGAGGGGACGATACGCAGTATTTT. The V call is TRBV12-3 or TRBV12-4, the J call TRBJ2-3, with D perhaps matching TRBD2 (6 bases). Trimming shortened V by 3 bases and J by 6 bases, and 13 bases separated the two germline ends. This CDR3 is 14 amino acids long.

This clonotype showed up just a few times. V and J are TRBV10-2 and TRBJ1-5; D is possibly TRBD1 (5 bases). CDR3 length equals 13 residues. Trimming took off 3 bases at V and 5 bases at J, with 8 bases between the two ends. From germline, CDR1 is WSHSY and CDR2 SAAADI. The CDR3 bases are TGCGCCAGCAGTGACAGGGATGATCAGCCCCAGCATTTT. It yields the protein CASSDRDDQPQHF.

This clonotype occurred many times. V gene TRBV29-1 combines with J gene TRBJ2-2, with a weak D call TRBD2 (5 bases). Per the germline V gene, CDR1 is SQVTM and CDR2 is ANQGSEA. V shed 6 bases and J shed 1 base, with 9 bases lying between them. This CDR3 region has 13 residues. The CDR3 region is CSVRAVNTGELFF. CDR3 DNA: TGCAGCGTGCGGGCAGTGAACACCGGGGAGCTGTTTTTT.

Ten or more counts support this clonotype. The chain recombines TRBV5-6 with TRBJ2-1, with 12 positions matching TRBD2. The CDR3 sequence is 14 residues long. The J segment lost 9 bases and the V segment lost 5 bases, leaving 6 bases of the junction unmatched. Germline values: CDR1 SGHDT, CDR2 YYEEEE. This CDR3 reads CASSLAGGPPEQFF. DNA of the CDR3: TGTGCCAGCAGTCTAGCGGGAGGGCCGCCTGAGCAGTTCTTC.

The chain employs TRBV19 and TRBJ1-1; D might be TRBD1 (6 bases). The CDR3 contains 13 residues. Looked up from germline, CDR1 is LNHDA and CDR2 is SQIVND (reference sequence). The ends were cut back, 8 bases at V and 3 bases at J, with 13 bases in the middle. The CDR3 DNA reads TGTGCCAGTGGTGTACAGGGAGACACTGAAGCTTTCTTT. Amino acid sequence: CASGVQGDTEAFF.

This clonotype showed up just once. The genes are TRBV3-1 and TRBJ1-6; 7 positions match TRBD1. CDR3 length equals 16 residues. The V segment lost 5 bases and the J segment 7 bases; nucleotides outside the gene matches: 11. Germline CDR1 and CDR2: LGHDT and YNNKEL (reference sequence). In DNA, the CDR3 is TGTGCCAGCAGCACCGGAGAGGGGGCTCCGAATTCACCCCTCCACTTT. It yields the protein CASSTGEGAPNSPLHF. Full variable domain (rest looked up from reference TRBV3-1 and TRBJ1-6): DTAVSQTPKYLVTQMGNDKSIKCEQNLGHDTMYWYKQDSKKFLKIMFSYNNKELIINETVPNRFSPKSPDKAHLNLHINSLELGDSAVYFCASSTGEGAPNSPLHFGNGTRLTVT.